The rows below give T cell receptor beta chains drawn from one sample of a study of blood T cell repertoires in COVID-19. TCRdb keeps only in-frame clones here, not all; method: immunoSEQ multiplex PCR. The sample contains 180,000 or so clones, around 85% of which appear only once. The sequencing sample was made of peripheral blood. The source is a woman older than 75 with acute or convalescent COVID-19. Both conserved end residues are part of each CDR3. D genes are given only for firm matches. Clone size is given for some rows only: seen once, a few or many times, or a class if the clone is expanded.

-,TRBV27,TRBJ2-3,-,TGTGCCAGCAGTGTCGGACACGGGCTCACAGATACGCAGTATTTT,CASSVGHGLTDTQYF
-,TRBV9,TRBJ2-3,TRBD2,TGTGCCAGCAGCGGGACTAGCGGCGGGTTTGTTACGCAGTATTTT,CASSGTSGGFVTQYF
-,TRBV10-1,TRBJ1-1,TRBD1,TGCGCCAGCAGTCGGGACAGGGGGACTGAAGCTTTCTTT,CASSRDRGTEAFF
-,TRBV3-1/TRBV3-2,TRBJ1-1,TRBD1,TGTGCCAGCAGCGACAGGGCGGGGGGCACTGAAGCTTTCTTT,CASSDRAGGTEAFF
-,TRBV27,TRBJ1-1,-,TGTGCCAGCAGTTTCGGGGGTGTCCGGGGCACTGAAGCTTTCTTT,CASSFGGVRGTEAFF
once,TRBV5-1,TRBJ2-6,-,TGCGCCAGCAGCCAGGCAGGCTCTGGGGCCAACGTCCTGACTTTC,CASSQAGSGANVLTF
-,TRBV5-1,TRBJ2-1,TRBD1,TGCGCCAGCAGCTTGGGGCAGGGGGCATATGAGCAGTTCTTC,CASSLGQGAYEQFF
once,TRBV4-1,TRBJ1-2,TRBD1,TGCGCCAGCAGCCAAGGACAGGGGATAGGGGGCTACACCTTC,CASSQGQGIGGYTF
-,TRBV6-2/TRBV6-3,TRBJ1-2,-,TGTGCCAGCAGCCTCACAGGGAACTATGGCTACACCTTC,CASSLTGNYGYTF
-,TRBV6-5,TRBJ1-2,-,TGTGCCAGCAGTTACTCGGGCGGGAGCACATATGGCTACACCTTC,CASSYSGGSTYGYTF
-,TRBV5-4,TRBJ2-3,-,TGTGCCAGCAGCTTGGCTAGCGGCACAGATACGCAGTATTTT,CASSLASGTDTQYF
few,TRBV6-2/TRBV6-3,TRBJ2-5,TRBD1,TGTGCCAGCAGTTACTCGGGACAGGGGCAAGAGACCCAGTACTTC,CASSYSGQGQETQYF
-,TRBV28,TRBJ1-2,TRBD1,TGTGCCAGCACCCTAGGGGGCCATGATGGCTACACCTTC,CASTLGGHDGYTF
-,TRBV2,TRBJ2-1,TRBD2,TGTGCCAGCGTGGTAGGCGCGGGAGGACCAGGGGCCGTTAACGAGCAGTTCTTC,CASVVGAGGPGAVNEQFF
-,TRBV5-1,TRBJ2-7,-,TGCGCCAGCAGCTTGGGTCTAGCGAAGTACGAGCAGTACTTC,CASSLGLAKYEQYF
-,TRBV2,TRBJ2-5,-,TGTGCCAGCAGTGGGGAGACAGGCCCGAATCTCGAGACCCAGTACTTC,CASSGETGPNLETQYF
few,TRBV5-6,TRBJ1-5,-,TGTGCCAGCAGCTTGGCTAGTCAGCCCCAGCATTTT,CASSLASQPQHF
few,TRBV7-6,TRBJ1-5,-,TGTGCCAGCAGCTTAGGTGGCAGATATAGCAATCAGCCCCAGCATTTT,CASSLGGRYSNQPQHF
-,TRBV9,TRBJ2-3,TRBD1,TGTGCCAGCAGCGTAGCTCCAACAGGGGGTTCAGATACGCAGTATTTT,CASSVAPTGGSDTQYF
-,TRBV4-3,TRBJ1-3,-,TGCGCCAGCAGCCAAGAGTACAGGGTTAGCTCTGGAAACACCATATATTTT,CASSQEYRVSSGNTIYF
-,TRBV3-1/TRBV3-2,TRBJ1-2,-,TGTGCCAGCAGCAGCCGGGACACGTTCTTCTATGGCTACACCTTC,CASSSRDTFFYGYTF
-,TRBV9,TRBJ2-5,TRBD1,TGTGCCAGCAGCGGGGAAGGGACAGTTCAAGAGACCCAGTACTTC,CASSGEGTVQETQYF
-,TRBV18,TRBJ2-1,TRBD2,TGTGCCAGCTCACCACAGGGACTAGCGGGGAGGAGCAGGTCCTACAATGAGCAGTTCTTC,CASSPQGLAGRSRSYNEQFF